Below, 12 T cell receptor beta chains from the same sample are listed, as sequenced in a study of T cell repertoires in cytomegalovirus infection (dated by TCRdb to the late 2010s). Sequencing relied on an Illumina HiSeq 1500. TCRdb handled the public reads itself, with Q25 trimming in fastp and clone calling in MiXCR, and kept productive beta chains. Rows are unified per CDR3 protein, each entry keeping the most common DNA and genes. This sample holds approximately 630,000 distinct CDR3 sequences; approximately 24% were observed only once. Of the sample, roughly 8% is held by the ten largest clones. The specimen was CD8+ T cells from PBMCs. The receptors shown here come from a human donor in good health (CMV status not recorded). Some clones in this sample may be carry-over from other donors' samples.

This clonotype showed up many times. J is TRBJ1-4 and V is TRBV7-2; 8 nucleotides match TRBD1. CDR1 and CDR2 from the germline V gene are SGHTA and FQGNSA. The V and J ends lost 1 base and 5 bases, in that order; junction bases with no gene match: 12. The CDR3 is 18 residues long. In nucleotides, the CDR3 is TGTGCCAGCAGCTTAGAGGGCCCTCTGGACAGGGCCAATGAAAAACTGTTTTTT. Translation gives CASSLEGPLDRANEKLFF.

V and J are TRBV7-2 and TRBJ2-7; a weak D match, TRBD1 (6 bases). CDR3 length equals 15 residues. Germline CDR1 reads SGHTA; CDR2 reads FQGNSA. With 5 bases removed from V and 5 bases from J, the gap between germline ends came to 19 bases. CDR3 region: CASSPRVQGGHEQYF. Here the CDR3 DNA reads TGTGCCAGCAGCCCTAGGGTACAGGGCGGGCACGAGCAGTACTTC.

The V and J genes are TRBV29-1 and TRBJ2-1, with TRBD2 matching over 11 bases. Per the germline V gene, CDR1 is SQVTM and CDR2 is ANQGSEA. The CDR3 totals 14 residues. V shed 7 bases and J 0 bases; nucleotides not matched to a gene: 2. The CDR3 bases are TGCAGCGGCCTAGCGGGGGGCTCCTACAATGAGCAGTTCTTC. Translated, it gives CSGLAGGSYNEQFF.

The chain is built from TRBV20-1 and TRBJ1-4; D is undetermined. The V gene's germline CDR1 is DFQATT and CDR2 SNEGSKA (reference sequence). V lost 5 bases, J lost 0 bases, and 10 bases lay in between. The CDR3 consists of 14 residues. The CDR3 DNA is TGCAGTGCTTACGCAGGAGCAACTAATGAAAAACTGTTTTTT. Its protein product is CSAYAGATNEKLFF.

This clonotype has at least ten counts. The J gene is TRBJ2-3, the V gene TRBV5-6, with no clear D. The CDR3 consists of 14 residues. V lost 2 bases and J 4 bases, leaving 11 bases between the germline ends. Germline values: CDR1 SGHDT, CDR2 YYEEEE. CDR3 coding DNA: TGTGCCAGCAGCTTAGGCAGGCCCGCAGATACGCAGTATTTT. It yields the protein CASSLGRPADTQYF.

The chain combines TRBV2 with TRBJ2-3, with TRBD1 matching over 9 bases. The CDR3 spans 16 residues. Unmatched junction bases numbered 10, after V lost 6 bases and J lost 3 bases. The germline V gene encodes CDR1 SNHLY and CDR2 FYNNEI. The chain's CDR3 is CASSAGTGKMTDTQYF. CDR3 bases: TGTGCCAGCAGCGCCGGGACAGGGAAAATGACAGATACGCAGTATTTT.

The chain employs TRBV29-1 and TRBJ1-1; D call uncertain. This CDR3 is built from 11 residues. Germline loops: CDR1 SQVTM, CDR2 ANQGSEA. Trimming pared 7 bases from V and 5 bases from J, leaving 11 bases between. The CDR3, as DNA: TGCAGCGCAGGAAGGGTGACTGAAGCTTTCTTT. This codes for CSAGRVTEAFF. The full variable domain, rest sourced from reference TRBV29-1 and TRBJ1-1, is SAVISQKPSRDICQRGTSLTIQCQVDSQVTMMFWYRQQPGQSLTLIATANQGSEATYESGFVIDKFPISRPNLTFSTLTVSNMSPEDSSIYLCSAGRVTEAFFGQGTRLTVV.

This clonotype was counted many times. This rearrangement joins TRBV28 to TRBJ1-1; D is uncertain. The CDR3 runs to 12 residues. Per the germline V gene, CDR1 is MDHEN and CDR2 is SYDVKM. V lost 6 bases and J lost 5, with 10 bases in between. The CDR3: CASSFPGTEAFF. DNA for the CDR3: TGTGCCAGCAGCTTCCCCGGGACTGAAGCTTTCTTT.

This clonotype appeared a few times. This chain uses TRBV2 with TRBJ2-3, with D maybe TRBD2 (6 bases). CDR3 size: 14 residues. With 8 bases removed from V and 2 bases from J, the gap between germline ends came to 14 bases. Germline values: CDR1 SNHLY, CDR2 FYNNEI. In DNA, the CDR3 is TGTGCCAGCGAGGGGACTTTCTTCACAGATACGCAGTATTTT. Translated, it gives CASEGTFFTDTQYF.

This clonotype came up once. This could be a read error, since a much larger clone is one nucleotide away. The CDR3, as DNA: TGTGCCAGCAGCCCCCCGGGGGCCTTTAACTATGGCTACGCCTTC. Protein: CASSPPGAFNYGYAF. The gene calls are TRBV7-6 and TRBJ1-2, with D maybe TRBD1 (6 bases). The CDR3 length is 15 residues. Looked up from germline, CDR1 is SGHVS and CDR2 is FNYEAQ. Variable domain in full (rest from reference TRBV7-6 and TRBJ1-2): GAGVSQSPRYKVTKRGQDVALRCDPISGHVSLYWYRQALGQGPEFLTYFNYEAQQDKSGLPNDRFSAERPEGSISTLTIQRTEQRDSAMYRCASSPPGAFNYGYAFGSGTRLTVV.

This clonotype was counted at least ten times. The chain employs TRBV7-2 and TRBJ2-1, with 16 bases matching TRBD2. In germline, CDR1 is SGHTA, CDR2 FQGNSA. The trim removed 3 bases at V and 8 bases at J, leaving 7 bases unmatched. This CDR3 is built from 17 residues. The CDR3 nucleotides read TGTGCCAGCAGCTTGCCCGGGACTAGCGGGGGGGGCGATGAGCAGTTCTTC. Amino acid sequence: CASSLPGTSGGGDEQFF. Supplemented by reference TRBV7-2 and TRBJ2-1, the full variable domain reads GAGVSQSPSNKVTEKGKDVELRCDPISGHTALYWYRQSLGQGLEFLIYFQGNSAPDKSGLPSDRFSAERTGGSVSTLTIQRTQQEDSAVYLCASSLPGTSGGGDEQFFGPGTRLTVL.

There are many counts of this clonotype. The rearrangement uses TRBV28 and TRBJ2-7; 7 nucleotides agree with TRBD2. This CDR3 is built from 12 residues. CDR1 and CDR2 (germline): MDHEN, SYDVKM. Trimming removed 6 bases from V and 6 bases from J; junction bases left unmatched: 5. DNA for the CDR3: TGTGCCAGCAGCTTGGGGGGGTCCGAGCAGTACGTC. Translated, it gives CASSLGGSEQYV.